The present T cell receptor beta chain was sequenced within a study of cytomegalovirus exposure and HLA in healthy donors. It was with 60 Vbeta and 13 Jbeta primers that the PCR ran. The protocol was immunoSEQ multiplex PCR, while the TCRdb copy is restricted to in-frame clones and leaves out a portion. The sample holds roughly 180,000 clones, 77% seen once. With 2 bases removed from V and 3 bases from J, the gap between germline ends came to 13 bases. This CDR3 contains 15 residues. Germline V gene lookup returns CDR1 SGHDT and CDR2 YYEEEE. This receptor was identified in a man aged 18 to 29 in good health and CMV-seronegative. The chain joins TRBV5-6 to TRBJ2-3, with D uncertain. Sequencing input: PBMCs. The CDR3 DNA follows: TGTGCCAGCAGCTTTGTCTTGGTCGAGACAGATACGCAGTATTTT. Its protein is CASSFVLVETDTQYF. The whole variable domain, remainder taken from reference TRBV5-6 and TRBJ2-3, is DAGVTQSPTHLIKTRGQQVTLRCSPKSGHDTVSWYQQALGQGPQFIFQYYEEEERQRGNFPDRFSGHQFPNYSSELNVNALLLGDSALYLCASSFVLVETDTQYFGPGTRLTVL.